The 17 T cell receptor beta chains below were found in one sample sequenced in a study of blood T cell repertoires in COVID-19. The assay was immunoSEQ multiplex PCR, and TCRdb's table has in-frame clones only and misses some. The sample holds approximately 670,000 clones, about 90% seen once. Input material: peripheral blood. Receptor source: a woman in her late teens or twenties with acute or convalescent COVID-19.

The CDR3 bases are TGCGCCAGCAGCCAAGGGCTTACAGGGGGCTCTGGGGCCAACGTCCTGACTTTC. Protein: CASSQGLTGGSGANVLTF. V gene TRBV4-1 combines with J gene TRBJ2-6; 8 bases agree with TRBD1. This CDR3 is built from 18 residues. Germline V CDR1 and CDR2: MGHRA, YSYEKL. Trimming removed 1 base from V and 0 bases from J; junction bases left unmatched: 5.

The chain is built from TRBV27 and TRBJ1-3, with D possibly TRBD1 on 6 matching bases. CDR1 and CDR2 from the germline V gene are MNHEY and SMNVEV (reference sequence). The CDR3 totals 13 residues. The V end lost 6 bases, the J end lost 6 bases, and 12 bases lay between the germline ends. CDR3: CASRGAGVNTIYF. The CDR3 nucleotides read TGTGCCAGCAGGGGGGCAGGGGTAAACACCATATATTTT.

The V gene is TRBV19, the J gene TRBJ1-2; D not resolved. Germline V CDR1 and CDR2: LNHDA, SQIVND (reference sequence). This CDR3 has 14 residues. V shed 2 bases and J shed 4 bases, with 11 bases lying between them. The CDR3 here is CASSIISTGYGYTF. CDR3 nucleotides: TGTGCCAGTAGTATAATTTCCACGGGCTATGGCTACACCTTC.

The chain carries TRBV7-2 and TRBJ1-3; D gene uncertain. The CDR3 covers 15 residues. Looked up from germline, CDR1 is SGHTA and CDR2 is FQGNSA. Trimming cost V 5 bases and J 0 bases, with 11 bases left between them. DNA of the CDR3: TGTGCCAGCAGCCTAGAGACTCGCTCTGGAAACACCATATATTTT. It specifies CASSLETRSGNTIYF. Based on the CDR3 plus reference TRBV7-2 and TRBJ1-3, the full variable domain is GAGVSQSPSNKVTEKGKDVELRCDPISGHTALYWYRQSLGQGLEFLIYFQGNSAPDKSGLPSDRFSAERTGGSVSTLTIQRTQQEDSAVYLCASSLETRSGNTIYFGEGSWLTVV.

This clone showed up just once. CDR3 in amino acids: CASARRGFTGELFF. DNA for the CDR3: TGCGCCAGCGCGAGACGGGGGTTCACCGGGGAGCTGTTTTTT. The chain combines TRBV4-1 with TRBJ2-2, with a tentative D call TRBD2 (6 bases). The CDR3 is 14 amino acids. CDR1 is MGHRA and CDR2 is YSYEKL in the germline V gene. Trimming cost V 8 bases and J 4 bases, with 14 bases left between them.

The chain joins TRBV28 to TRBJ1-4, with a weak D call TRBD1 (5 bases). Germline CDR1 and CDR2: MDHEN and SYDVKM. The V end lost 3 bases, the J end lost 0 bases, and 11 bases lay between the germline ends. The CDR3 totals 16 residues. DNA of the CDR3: TGTGCCAGCAGTTTGCTTGGGGGGGCAACTAATGAAAAACTGTTTTTT. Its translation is CASSLLGGATNEKLFF.

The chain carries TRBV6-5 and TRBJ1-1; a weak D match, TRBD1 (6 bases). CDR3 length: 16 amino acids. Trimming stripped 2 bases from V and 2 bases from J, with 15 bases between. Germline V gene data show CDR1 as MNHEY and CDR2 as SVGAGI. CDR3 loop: CASSYTADSYNTEAFF. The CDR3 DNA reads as TGTGCCAGCAGTTACACCGCGGACAGCTACAACACTGAAGCTTTCTTT.

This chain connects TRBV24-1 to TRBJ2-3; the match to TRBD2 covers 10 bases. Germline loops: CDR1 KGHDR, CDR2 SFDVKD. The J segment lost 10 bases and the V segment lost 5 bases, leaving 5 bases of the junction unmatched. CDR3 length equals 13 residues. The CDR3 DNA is TGTGCCACCAGTGCCCATGGGACTAGCGCGCAGTATTTT. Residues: CATSAHGTSAQYF.

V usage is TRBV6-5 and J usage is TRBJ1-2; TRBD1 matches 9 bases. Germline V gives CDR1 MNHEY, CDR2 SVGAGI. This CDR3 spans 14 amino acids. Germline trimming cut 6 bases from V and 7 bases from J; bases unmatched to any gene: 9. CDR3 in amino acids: CASSWDRAAGGYTF. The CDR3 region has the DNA TGTGCCAGCAGCTGGGACAGGGCAGCCGGTGGCTACACCTTC.

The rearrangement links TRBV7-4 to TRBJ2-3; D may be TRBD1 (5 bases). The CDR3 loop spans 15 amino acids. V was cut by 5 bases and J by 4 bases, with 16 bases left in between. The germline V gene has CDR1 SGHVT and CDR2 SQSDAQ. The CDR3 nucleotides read TGTGCCAGCAGCGGCCTAGGACCCAGGGCAGATACGCAGTATTTT. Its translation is CASSGLGPRADTQYF.

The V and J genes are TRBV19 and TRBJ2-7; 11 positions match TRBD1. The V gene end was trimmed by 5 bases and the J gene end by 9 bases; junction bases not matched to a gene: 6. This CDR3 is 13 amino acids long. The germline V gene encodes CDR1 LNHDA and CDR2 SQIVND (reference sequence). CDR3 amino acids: CASSARDRGRQYF. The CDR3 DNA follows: TGTGCCAGTAGTGCAAGGGACAGGGGGAGGCAGTACTTC.

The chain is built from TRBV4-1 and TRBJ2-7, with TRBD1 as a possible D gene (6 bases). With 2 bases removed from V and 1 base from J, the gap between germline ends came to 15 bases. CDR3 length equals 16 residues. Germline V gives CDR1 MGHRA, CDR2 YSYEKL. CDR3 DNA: TGCGCCAGCAGCCAACTAAGCGGCCAGGGGTCCTACGAGCAGTACTTC. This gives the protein CASSQLSGQGSYEQYF.

The CDR3 nucleotides read TGTGCCAGCACCGGGGGATTCACTGAAGCTTTCTTT. This translates into CASTGGFTEAFF. The rearrangement joins TRBV7-3 to TRBJ1-1; possibly TRBD1 for D (5 bases). The CDR3 loop spans 12 amino acids. V was trimmed by 7 bases and J by 4 bases, leaving 10 bases between them. From germline, CDR1 is SGHTA and CDR2 FQGTGA.

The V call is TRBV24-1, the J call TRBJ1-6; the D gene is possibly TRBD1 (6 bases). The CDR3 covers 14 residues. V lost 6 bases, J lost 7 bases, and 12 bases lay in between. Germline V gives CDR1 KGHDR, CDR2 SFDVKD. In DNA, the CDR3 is TGTGCCACCAGTCGGGCAGGGGTGAATTCACCCCTCCACTTT. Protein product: CATSRAGVNSPLHF.

The DNA of the CDR3 is TGCGCCAGCAGCCCGTCGGGGGGTTCGGTACACGAGCAGTACTTC. Its protein is CASSPSGGSVHEQYF. This rearrangement joins TRBV4-3 to TRBJ2-7, with 7 bases matching TRBD2. Germline assignment: CDR1 LGHNA and CDR2 YSLEER. The CDR3 is made up of 15 amino acids. Trimming removed 4 bases from V and 5 bases from J; junction bases left unmatched: 11.

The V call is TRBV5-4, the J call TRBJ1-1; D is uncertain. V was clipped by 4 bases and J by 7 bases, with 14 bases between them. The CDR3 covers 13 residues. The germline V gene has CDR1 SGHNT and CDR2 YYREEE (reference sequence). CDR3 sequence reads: CASSPMFAGEAFF. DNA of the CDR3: TGTGCCAGCAGCCCAATGTTTGCAGGTGAAGCTTTCTTT.

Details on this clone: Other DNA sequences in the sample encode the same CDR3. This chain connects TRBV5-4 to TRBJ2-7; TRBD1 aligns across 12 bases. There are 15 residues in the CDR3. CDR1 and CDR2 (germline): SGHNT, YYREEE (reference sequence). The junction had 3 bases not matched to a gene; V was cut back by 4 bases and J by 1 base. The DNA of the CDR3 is TGTGCCAGCAGCCTGGGACAGGGGGCGTCCTACGAGCAGTACTTC. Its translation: CASSLGQGASYEQYF.